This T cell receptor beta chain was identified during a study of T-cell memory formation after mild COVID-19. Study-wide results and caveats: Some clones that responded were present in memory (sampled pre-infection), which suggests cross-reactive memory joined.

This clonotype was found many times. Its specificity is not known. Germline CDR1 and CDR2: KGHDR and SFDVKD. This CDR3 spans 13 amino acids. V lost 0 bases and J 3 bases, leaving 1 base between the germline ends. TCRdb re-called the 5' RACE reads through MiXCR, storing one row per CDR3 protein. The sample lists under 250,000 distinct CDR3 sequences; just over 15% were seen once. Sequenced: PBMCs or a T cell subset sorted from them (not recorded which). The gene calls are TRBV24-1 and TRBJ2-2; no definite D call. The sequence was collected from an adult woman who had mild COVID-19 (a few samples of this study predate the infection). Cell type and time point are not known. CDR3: CATSDLYTGELFF. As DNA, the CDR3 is TGTGCCACCAGTGATTTGTACACCGGGGAGCTGTTTTTT.